This T cell receptor (beta chain) was captured in a study of early T cells in non-severe SARS-CoV-2 infection. The overall study: Sequencing was performed on bulk RNA from unsorted whole blood, leaving chains unpaired.

Study-level results: Clonotype matching in VDJdb favored anti-spike CD8 responses and did not capture private and CD4 specificities.

From germline, CDR1 is SEHNR and CDR2 FQNEAQ (reference sequence). This CDR3 is built from 13 residues. Trimming at V came to 3 bases and at J to 6 bases, leaving 3 bases not matched to a gene. Unique molecular identifiers tagged individual cDNA molecules. TCRdb fed the 5' RACE reads into MiXCR, producing one record per CDR3 protein. The data contain tens of thousands of distinct CDR3 sequences, around 6% of them seen just once; the ten biggest clones take up roughly 12%. This clonotype occurred many times. Its antigen is currently unknown. This TCR was sampled from an adult who was a healthcare worker with PCR-confirmed SARS-CoV-2 infection or an uninfected control (not recorded which). V gene TRBV7-9 combines with J gene TRBJ1-2, with 8 bases that match TRBD1. Sequenced: whole blood. The CDR3 nucleotides are TGTGCCAGCAGCTTCGGACAGGGAGATGGCTACACCTTC. Amino acids: CASSFGQGDGYTF.